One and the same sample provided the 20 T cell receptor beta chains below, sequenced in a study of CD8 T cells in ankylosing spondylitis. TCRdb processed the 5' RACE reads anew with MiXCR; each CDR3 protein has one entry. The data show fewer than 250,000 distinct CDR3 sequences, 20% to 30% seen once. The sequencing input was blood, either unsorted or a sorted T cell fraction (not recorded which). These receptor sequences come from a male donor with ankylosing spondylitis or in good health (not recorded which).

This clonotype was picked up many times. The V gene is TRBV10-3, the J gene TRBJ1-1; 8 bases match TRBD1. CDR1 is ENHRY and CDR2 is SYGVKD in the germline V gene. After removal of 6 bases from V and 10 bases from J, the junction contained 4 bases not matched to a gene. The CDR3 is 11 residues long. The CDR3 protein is CAIRSGQGAFF. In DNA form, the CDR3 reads TGTGCCATCAGGTCTGGACAGGGAGCTTTCTTT.

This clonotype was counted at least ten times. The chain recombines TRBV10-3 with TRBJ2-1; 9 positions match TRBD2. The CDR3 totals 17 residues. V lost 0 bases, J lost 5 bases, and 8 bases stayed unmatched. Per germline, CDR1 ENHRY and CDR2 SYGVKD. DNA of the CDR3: TGTGCCATCAGTGAGTCGTTTAGCGGGAGAAGGGACAATGAGCAGTTCTTC. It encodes CAISESFSGRRDNEQFF.

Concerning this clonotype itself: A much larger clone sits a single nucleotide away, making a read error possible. DNA of the CDR3: TGCAGTGCTATACGTGGAATAGCGGGAGGTGCCGAGCAGTACTTC. Protein product: CSAIRGIAGGAEQYF. The V call is TRBV20-1, the J call TRBJ2-7, with 10 bases lining up with TRBD2. The CDR3 runs to 15 residues. Germline CDR1 DFQATT, CDR2 SNEGSKA (reference sequence). Trimming cost V 4 bases and J 6 bases; bases outside gene matches: 12.

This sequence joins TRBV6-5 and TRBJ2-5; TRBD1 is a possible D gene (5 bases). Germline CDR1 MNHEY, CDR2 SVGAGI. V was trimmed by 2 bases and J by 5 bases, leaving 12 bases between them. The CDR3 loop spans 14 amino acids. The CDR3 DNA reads TGTGCCAGCAGTTACGAGTCAGGGCGTGAGACCCAGTACTTC. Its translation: CASSYESGRETQYF.

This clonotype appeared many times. In nucleotides, the CDR3 is TGTGCCAGCGGGGGACTAGCCCAGGGGACCGGGGAGCTGTTTTTT. Amino acid sequence: CASGGLAQGTGELFF. The V call is TRBV10-3, the J call TRBJ2-2, with 9 bases identical to TRBD2. CDR3 length: 15 residues. The V gene end was trimmed by 10 bases and the J gene end by 5 bases; junction bases not matched to a gene: 11. CDR1 and CDR2 (germline): ENHRY, SYGVKD.

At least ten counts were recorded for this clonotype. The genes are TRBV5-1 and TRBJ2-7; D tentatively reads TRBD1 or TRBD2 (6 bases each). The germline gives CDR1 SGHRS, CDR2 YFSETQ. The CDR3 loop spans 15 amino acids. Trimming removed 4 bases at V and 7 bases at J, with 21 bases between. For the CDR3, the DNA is TGCGCCAGCAGCCAAGACAGGAGTCAGGGAGGAGAGCAGTACTTC. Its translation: CASSQDRSQGGEQYF.

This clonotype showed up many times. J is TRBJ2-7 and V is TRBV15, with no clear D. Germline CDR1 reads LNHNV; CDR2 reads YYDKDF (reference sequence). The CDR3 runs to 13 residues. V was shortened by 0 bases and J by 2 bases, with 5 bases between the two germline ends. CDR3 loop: CATSRELTYEQYF. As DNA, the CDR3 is TGTGCCACCAGCAGAGAACTTACCTACGAGCAGTACTTC.

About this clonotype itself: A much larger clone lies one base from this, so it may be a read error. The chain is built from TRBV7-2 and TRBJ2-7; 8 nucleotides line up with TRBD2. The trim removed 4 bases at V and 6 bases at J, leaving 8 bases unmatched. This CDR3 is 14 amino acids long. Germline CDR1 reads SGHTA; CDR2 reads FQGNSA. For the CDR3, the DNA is TGTGCCAGCAGCTCACGGGAGGGCCACTGCGAGCAGTACTTC. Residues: CASSSREGHCEQYF.

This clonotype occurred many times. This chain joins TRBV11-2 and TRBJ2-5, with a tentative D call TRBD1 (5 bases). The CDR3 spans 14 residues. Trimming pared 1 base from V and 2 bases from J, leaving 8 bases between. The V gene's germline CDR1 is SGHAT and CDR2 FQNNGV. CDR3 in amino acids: CASSLVGQQETQYF. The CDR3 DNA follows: TGTGCCAGCAGCTTAGTGGGGCAACAAGAGACCCAGTACTTC.

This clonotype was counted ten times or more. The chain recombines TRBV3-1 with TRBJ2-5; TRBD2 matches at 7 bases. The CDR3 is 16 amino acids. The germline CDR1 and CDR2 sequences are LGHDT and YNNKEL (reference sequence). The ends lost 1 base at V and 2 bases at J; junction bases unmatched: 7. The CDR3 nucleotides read TGTGCCAGCAGCCAAGTGATACCGGGACTACAAGAGACCCAGTACTTC. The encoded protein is CASSQVIPGLQETQYF.

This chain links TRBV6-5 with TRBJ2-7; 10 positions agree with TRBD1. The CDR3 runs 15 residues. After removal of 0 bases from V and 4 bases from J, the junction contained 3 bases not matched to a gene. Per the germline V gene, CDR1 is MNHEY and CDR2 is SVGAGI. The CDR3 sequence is CASSYSGTGEYEQYF. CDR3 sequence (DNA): TGTGCCAGCAGTTACTCTGGGACAGGGGAATACGAGCAGTACTTC.

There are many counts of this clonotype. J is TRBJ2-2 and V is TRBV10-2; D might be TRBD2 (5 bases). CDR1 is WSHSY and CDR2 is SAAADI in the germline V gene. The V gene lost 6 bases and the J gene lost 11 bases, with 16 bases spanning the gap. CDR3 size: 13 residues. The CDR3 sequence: CASSETTIQELFF. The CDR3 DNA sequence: TGCGCCAGCAGCGAGACTACCATTCAAGAGCTGTTTTTT.

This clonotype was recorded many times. The CDR3 region is CATTQETGRTGANVLTF. The CDR3, as DNA: TGTGCCACCACTCAGGAGACAGGGAGGACTGGGGCCAACGTCCTGACTTTC. This chain uses TRBV10-3 with TRBJ2-6; D possibly corresponds to TRBD1 (7 bases). The CDR3 is 17 residues long. The V end lost 10 bases, the J end lost 2 bases, and 21 bases lay between the germline ends. The germline gives CDR1 ENHRY, CDR2 SYGVKD.

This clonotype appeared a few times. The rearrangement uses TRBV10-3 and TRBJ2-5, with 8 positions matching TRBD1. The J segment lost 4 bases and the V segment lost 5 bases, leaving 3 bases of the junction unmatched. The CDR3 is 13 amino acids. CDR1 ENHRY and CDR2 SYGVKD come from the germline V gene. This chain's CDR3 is CAISSGTGETQYF. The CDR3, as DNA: TGTGCCATCAGTTCTGGGACAGGAGAGACCCAGTACTTC.

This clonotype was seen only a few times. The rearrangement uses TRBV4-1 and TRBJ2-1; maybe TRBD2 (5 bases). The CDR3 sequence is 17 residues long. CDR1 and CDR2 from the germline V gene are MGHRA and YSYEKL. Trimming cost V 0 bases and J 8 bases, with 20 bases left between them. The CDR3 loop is CASSQDELALSPDEQFF. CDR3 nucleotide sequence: TGCGCCAGCAGCCAAGATGAGCTAGCCTTAAGTCCGGATGAGCAGTTCTTC.

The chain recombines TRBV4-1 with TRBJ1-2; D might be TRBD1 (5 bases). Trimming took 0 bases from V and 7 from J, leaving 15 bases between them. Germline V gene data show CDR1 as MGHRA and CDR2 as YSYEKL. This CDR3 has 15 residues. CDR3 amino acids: CASSQDEGLGGGYTF. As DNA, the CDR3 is TGCGCCAGCAGCCAAGATGAGGGACTTGGGGGTGGCTACACCTTC.

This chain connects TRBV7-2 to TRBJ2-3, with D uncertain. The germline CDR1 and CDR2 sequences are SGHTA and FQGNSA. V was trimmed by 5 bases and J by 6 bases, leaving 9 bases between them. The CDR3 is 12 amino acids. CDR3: CASSVLPDTQYF. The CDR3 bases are TGTGCCAGCAGCGTCCTCCCTGATACGCAGTATTTT.

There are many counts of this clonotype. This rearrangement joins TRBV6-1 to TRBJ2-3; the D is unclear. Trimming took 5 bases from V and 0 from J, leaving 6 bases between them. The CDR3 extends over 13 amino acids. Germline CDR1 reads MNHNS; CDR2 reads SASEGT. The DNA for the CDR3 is TGTGCCAGCAGTATAGCTAGCACAGATACGCAGTATTTT. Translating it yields CASSIASTDTQYF.

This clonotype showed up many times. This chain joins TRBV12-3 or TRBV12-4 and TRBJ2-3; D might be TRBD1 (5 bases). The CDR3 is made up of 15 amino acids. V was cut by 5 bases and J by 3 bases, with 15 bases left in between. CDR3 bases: TGTGCCAGCAGTCCTCAGGGTTGGTATACAGATACGCAGTATTTT. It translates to CASSPQGWYTDTQYF.

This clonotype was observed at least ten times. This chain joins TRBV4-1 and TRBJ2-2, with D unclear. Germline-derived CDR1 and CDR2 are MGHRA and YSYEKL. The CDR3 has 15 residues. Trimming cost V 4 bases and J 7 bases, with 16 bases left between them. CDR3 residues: CASSRASWVGGELFF. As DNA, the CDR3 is TGCGCCAGCAGCCGAGCCAGTTGGGTCGGCGGGGAGCTGTTTTTT.